A single sample gave rise to the 13 T cell receptor beta chains below, sequenced in a study of blood T cell repertoires in COVID-19. Produced via immunoSEQ multiplex PCR; TCRdb's table is partial and in-frame only. The data contain 150,000 to 200,000 clones, 70% to 90% of them singletons. Sequencing was done on a sample of peripheral blood. These receptors all stem from a man in his forties with active or convalescent COVID-19.

The chain uses TRBV6-1 and TRBJ1-2; D unresolved. The germline gives CDR1 MNHNS, CDR2 SASEGT. Trimming stripped 0 bases from V and 7 bases from J, with 12 bases between. The CDR3 is 14 amino acids. CDR3 sequence reads: CASSEAEGFGGYTF. The CDR3 nucleotides are TGTGCCAGCAGTGAAGCTGAGGGCTTTGGTGGCTACACCTTC.

The V and J genes are TRBV19 and TRBJ2-3; TRBD2 aligns across 8 bases. After removal of 4 bases from V and 2 bases from J, the junction contained 5 bases not matched to a gene. Germline CDR1 reads LNHDA; CDR2 reads SQIVND (reference sequence). The length of the CDR3 is 15 residues. For the CDR3, the DNA is TGTGCCAGTAGTAGTCCTAGCGGGTCCACAGATACGCAGTATTTT. This translates into CASSSPSGSTDTQYF.

J is TRBJ1-2 and V is TRBV9; no definite D call. The V end was cut by 0 bases, the J end by 4 bases, with 10 bases between. Germline V CDR1 and CDR2: SGDLS, YYNGEE. This CDR3 is 14 amino acids long. CDR3 amino acids: CASSVETPGYGYTF. In DNA form, the CDR3 reads TGTGCCAGCAGCGTAGAGACCCCGGGCTATGGCTACACCTTC.

In this sample, this clone turned up once. The gene calls are TRBV3-1 (or the pseudogene TRBV3-2) and TRBJ2-7; TRBD1 matches at 9 bases. The length of the CDR3 is 18 residues. V trimming: 1 base; J trimming: 0 bases; junction bases outside the gene matches: 10. The germline V gene encodes CDR1 LGHDT and CDR2 YNNKEL (reference sequence). CDR3 in DNA: TGTGCCAGCAGCCAAGCATCACAGGGGGCAGGATACTCCTACGAGCAGTACTTC. Translating it yields CASSQASQGAGYSYEQYF.

V usage is TRBV5-6 and J usage is TRBJ2-4, with D unresolved. V was trimmed by 1 base and J by 0 bases, leaving 11 bases between them. CDR3 length: 16 amino acids. Germline assignment: CDR1 SGHDT and CDR2 YYEEEE. This chain's CDR3 is CASSLKTLIAKNIQYF. DNA for the CDR3: TGTGCCAGCAGCTTGAAGACATTAATAGCCAAAAACATTCAGTACTTC.

DNA for the CDR3: TGTGCCACCAGCTCCGGGACAGCGCTGAACACTGAAGCTTTCTTT. This translates into CATSSGTALNTEAFF. The rearrangement links TRBV24-1 to TRBJ1-1; 7 nucleotides agree with TRBD1. J lost 0 bases, V lost 7 bases, and 7 bases had no gene match. The CDR3 is made up of 15 amino acids. Germline lookup yields CDR1 KGHDR and CDR2 SFDVKD.

V and J are TRBV6-5 and TRBJ1-1; D remains unclear. The V gene's germline CDR1 is MNHEY and CDR2 SVGAGI. This CDR3 spans 14 amino acids. Trimming took off 6 bases at V and 3 bases at J, with 14 bases between the two ends. CDR3 residues: CASSRRARDTEAFF. CDR3 DNA sequence: TGTGCCAGCAGCCGCCGGGCGCGGGACACTGAAGCTTTCTTT.

The J gene is TRBJ1-4, the V gene TRBV4-1; the D gene is possibly TRBD1 (6 bases). Germline V CDR1 and CDR2: MGHRA, YSYEKL. V lost 8 bases, J lost 6 bases, and 10 bases lay in between. The CDR3 length is 12 residues. In nucleotides, the CDR3 is TGCGCCAGCCCAGGGGTCTATGAAAAACTGTTTTTT. This codes for CASPGVYEKLFF.

This clone appeared a few times. The CDR3 DNA reads TGTGCCAGCAGCCAAGAGATACAGACCCACTCTGGAAACACCATATATTTT. Protein sequence: CASSQEIQTHSGNTIYF. The chain has TRBV3-1 (or the pseudogene TRBV3-2) and TRBJ1-3; D ambiguous. The germline gives CDR1 LGHDT, CDR2 YNNKEL (reference sequence). Trimming stripped 0 bases from V and 0 bases from J, with 12 bases between. This CDR3 is 17 amino acids long.

The chain joins TRBV10-3 to TRBJ2-1; 9 nucleotides agree with TRBD1. The CDR3 consists of 14 residues. J was trimmed by 7 bases and V by 2 bases; bases with no gene match: 3. Germline values: CDR1 ENHRY, CDR2 SYGVKD. In DNA, the CDR3 is TGTGCCATCAGTGAGGGGACAGGGTTGAATGAGCAGTTCTTC. Its translation: CAISEGTGLNEQFF.

CDR3 in amino acids: CASSPGQGAKPQHF. The DNA for the CDR3 is TGTGCCAGCAGCCCTGGACAGGGGGCCAAGCCCCAGCATTTT. The chain has TRBV3-1 (or the pseudogene TRBV3-2) and TRBJ1-5; 11 bases line up with TRBD1. The V gene's germline CDR1 is LGHDT and CDR2 YNNKEL (reference sequence). The CDR3 extends over 14 amino acids. With 4 bases clipped from V and 8 bases from J, the junction kept 4 bases outside the gene matches.

This sequence joins TRBV5-1 and TRBJ2-1; no reliable D call. Deletions cut 0 bases from V and 0 bases from J, with 7 bases between. From germline, CDR1 is SGHRS and CDR2 YFSETQ. CDR3 length equals 15 residues. This CDR3 is CASSLGANSYNEQFF. The DNA for the CDR3 is TGCGCCAGCAGCTTGGGCGCCAACTCCTACAATGAGCAGTTCTTC. Supplemented by reference TRBV5-1 and TRBJ2-1, the full variable domain reads KAGVTQTPRYLIKTRGQQVTLSCSPISGHRSVSWYQQTPGQGLQFLFEYFSETQRNKGNFPGRFSGRQFSNSRSEMNVSTLELGDSALYLCASSLGANSYNEQFFGPGTRLTVL.

CDR3 sequence: CASSPRGAGANVLTF. CDR3 DNA: TGTGCCAGCTCACCACGGGGGGCTGGGGCCAACGTCCTGACTTTC. The chain combines TRBV18 with TRBJ2-6; TRBD2 might be the D (6 bases). The CDR3 consists of 15 residues. Germline CDR1 and CDR2: KGHSH and LQKENI. Trimming stripped 1 base from V and 2 bases from J, with 6 bases between. Full variable domain (rest looked up from reference TRBV18 and TRBJ2-6): NAGVMQNPRHLVRRRGQEARLRCSPMKGHSHVYWYRQLPEEGLKFMVYLQKENIIDESGMPKERFSAEFPKEGPSILRIQQVVRGDSAAYFCASSPRGAGANVLTFGAGSRLTVL.